The 2 T cell receptor beta chains below come from one sample, sequenced in a study of T cell responses to AZD1222 COVID-19 vaccine. Profiling relied on immunoSEQ multiplex PCR, and the TCRdb table lists in-frame clones only, not all of them. The profile shows roughly 130,000 clones, 85% to 90% of them singletons. The starting material was peripheral blood, obtained on day 0 of AZD1222 vaccination. The source of these receptors is an adult in good health.

This chain links TRBV6-2 or TRBV6-3 with TRBJ2-7; D not resolved. Germline V gene sequence: CDR1 MNHEY, CDR2 SVGEGT. CDR3 size: 11 residues. Trimming pared 6 bases from V and 4 bases from J, leaving 7 bases between. CDR3 protein: CASSPAYEQYF. In DNA, the CDR3 is TGTGCCAGCAGCCCGGCGTACGAGCAGTACTTC.

The chain uses TRBV6-2 or TRBV6-3 and TRBJ1-5; 7 bases match TRBD1. J lost 7 bases, V lost 6 bases, and 9 bases had no gene match. The germline V gene has CDR1 MNHEY and CDR2 SVGEGT. The CDR3 extends over 14 amino acids. DNA of the CDR3: TGTGCCAGCAGCGGAGCCGACAGGGTCCAGCCCCAGCATTTT. Amino acid sequence: CASSGADRVQPQHF.